The 5 T cell receptor beta chains below were found in one sample sequenced in a study of T cell clonality in common variable immunodeficiency. Sequencing was performed with immunoSEQ multiplex PCR; in TCRdb, only in-frame clones are kept and a portion is missing. The sample has about 45,000 clones, none seen only once. Input material: peripheral blood mononuclear cells. The receptors come from a person between 18 and 75 years old in good health.

This clone came up many times. The read ends 3 residues early relative to the CDR3; the germline J gene fills the gap. V gene TRBV7-9 combines with J gene TRBJ2-2; D is uncertain. The CDR3 sequence is 12 residues long. Between the trimmed V and J ends, which lost 7 bases and 2 bases, there was a span of 5 bases. Germline V gives CDR1 SEHNR, CDR2 FQNEAQ (reference sequence). CDR3 bases read: TGTGCCAGCAACATTAACACCGGGGAG. Its translation is CASNINTGE. The CDR3 reads in full as CASNINTGELFF.

This clone was seen repeatedly, ten times or more. The CDR3 end is not reached by the read, which stops 3 residues before it; the germline J gene fills it in. The chain couples TRBV5-4 to TRBJ1-1; TRBD1 might be the D (6 bases). The CDR3 has 14 amino acids. Germline V lookup: CDR1 SGHNT, CDR2 YYREEE (reference sequence). V was cut by 1 base and J by 1 base, with 8 bases left in between. The covered CDR3 bases are TGTGCCAGCAGCTTGAGGGGACAGAACACTGAA. Translated: CASSLRGQNTE. The whole CDR3 sequence is CASSLRGQNTEAFF.

In its sample, this clone was seen many times. The CDR3 end falls 3 residues outside the read, so it is completed with the germline J gene. The chain carries TRBV7-9 and TRBJ2-1; D remains unclear. CDR3 length: 12 residues. The V and J ends lost 4 bases and 7 bases respectively, with 8 bases between them. The germline CDR1 and CDR2 sequences are SEHNR and FQNEAQ (reference sequence). CDR3 bases read: TGTGCCAGCAGCTGGGCTCTTAATGAG. Its protein is CASSWALNE. The complete CDR3 protein is CASSWALNEQFF.

This clone turned up a few times. The DNA ends 3 residues before the CDR3 does, and the rest of the CDR3 is filled in from the germline J gene. The genes are TRBV20-1 and TRBJ2-1; TRBD1 matches 8 bases. This CDR3 has 14 amino acids. The V and J ends lost 5 bases and 7 bases, in that order; junction bases with no gene match: 10. Germline-derived CDR1 and CDR2 are DFQATT and SNEGSKA (reference sequence). CDR3 bases read: TGCAGTGCTGGTCGTAACAGGGGGTGGAATGAG. It translates to CSAGRNRGWNE. The entire CDR3 is CSAGRNRGWNEQFF.

This clone appeared many times. Read coverage stops 3 residues before the CDR3 terminus; the germline J gene supplies the remainder. V is TRBV7-8 and J is TRBJ2-7; D might be TRBD1 or TRBD2, each matching 7 bases. V was cut by 1 base and J by 4 bases, with 17 bases left in between. The germline V gene encodes CDR1 SGHVS and CDR2 FQNEAQ. The CDR3 contains 16 residues. The CDR3 region is CASSLVGRGQRYEQYF. The CDR3 DNA, read in part, is TGTGCCAGCAGCTTAGTAGGGAGGGGACAGAGATACGAG.